The clone carrying this T cell receptor (beta chain) showed up just a few times. Its antigen is not identified. This record comes from a study of cytomegalovirus exposure and HLA in healthy donors. Overall study results and limits: Despite most TCR sequences being rare, some public TCRs occurred in many donors. Follow-up analysis later connected one missense variant in DCLRE1C with trimming of TCR beta V- and J-genes. The Asian-associated ancestry cluster reportedly had fewer N-insertions than the roughly 700-donor mean in a later analysis.

13 Jbeta primers and 60 Vbeta primers were used for the PCR. Sequencing used immunoSEQ multiplex PCR; TCRdb keeps in-frame clones, though not all of them. The data hold under 200,000 clones, with about 13% observed a single time. Looked up from germline, CDR1 is SGHVS and CDR2 is FNYEAQ. The CDR3 runs to 18 residues. J was trimmed by 0 bases and V by 4 bases; bases with no gene match: 14. The chain carries TRBV7-6 and TRBJ2-7; the match to TRBD1 covers 8 bases. Sequencing was done on a sample of PBMCs. This TCR came from a man aged 45-65 years in good health and CMV-seropositive. The DNA of the CDR3 is TGTGCCAGCAGCTCCCAAGCTCCAGGGGGCATAGGCTCCTACGAGCAGTACTTC. It specifies CASSSQAPGGIGSYEQYF.